This T cell receptor beta chain was observed in a study of cytomegalovirus exposure and HLA in healthy donors. Comment on this clone: What it binds is unknown.

Use of 60 Vbeta and 13 Jbeta primers characterized the PCR. The assay was immunoSEQ multiplex PCR, and TCRdb's table has in-frame clones only and misses some. The repertoire holds about 120,000 clones, around 74% seen once, with around 28% in the top ten. Study-wide points: Presence/absence analyses assumed roughly uniform sequencing depth across donors. TCR beta chains numbering 164 were designated cytomegalovirus-associated.

Nominally healthy donors were sampled, though unrecorded immune exposures were likely. The sequencing sample was made of PBMCs. The receptor's source is a man aged 55 to 70 in good health and CMV-seropositive.

The CDR3 reads CASSPPAGGPAGEQFF. Written as DNA, the CDR3 is TGTGCCAGCTCACCACCGGCGGGAGGGCCTGCGGGTGAGCAGTTCTTC. The chain carries TRBV18 and TRBJ2-1; 9 bases line up with TRBD2. CDR1 is KGHSH, CDR2 LQKENI, per germline. The ends lost 0 bases at V and 9 bases at J; junction bases unmatched: 9. This CDR3 comprises 16 residues. Full variable domain (remainder filled in from reference TRBV18 and TRBJ2-1): NAGVMQNPRHLVRRRGQEARLRCSPMKGHSHVYWYRQLPEEGLKFMVYLQKENIIDESGMPKERFSAEFPKEGPSILRIQQVVRGDSAAYFCASSPPAGGPAGEQFFGPGTRLTVL.